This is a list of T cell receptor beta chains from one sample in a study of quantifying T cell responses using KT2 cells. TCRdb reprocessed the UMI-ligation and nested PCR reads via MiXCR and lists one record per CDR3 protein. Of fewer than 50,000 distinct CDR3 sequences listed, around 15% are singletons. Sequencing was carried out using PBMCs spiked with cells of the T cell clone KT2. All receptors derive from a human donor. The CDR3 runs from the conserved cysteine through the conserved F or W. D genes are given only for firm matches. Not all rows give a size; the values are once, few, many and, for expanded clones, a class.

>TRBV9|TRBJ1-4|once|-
TGTGCCAGCAGCGTAGCATCAGGAGAAAAACTGTTTTTT
CASSVASGEKLFF
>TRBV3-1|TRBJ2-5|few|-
TGTGCCAGCAGCCAAGAACGCCGCACGGGGAGGCAGACCCAGTACTTC
CASSQERRTGRQTQYF
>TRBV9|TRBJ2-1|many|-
TGTGCCAGCAGCGTAGTACCTTGGGATGAGCAGTTCTTC
CASSVVPWDEQFF
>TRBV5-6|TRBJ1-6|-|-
TGTGCCAGCAGCTCCTACAGGGTAGGAAATTCACCCCTCCACTTT
CASSSYRVGNSPLHF
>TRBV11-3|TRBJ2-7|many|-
TGTGCCAGCAGCTTGAATCCTCTAGGGCAGTACTTC
CASSLNPLGQYF
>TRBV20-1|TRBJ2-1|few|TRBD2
TGCAGTGTCGGGACTATACTTTACAATGAGCAGTTCTTC
CSVGTILYNEQFF
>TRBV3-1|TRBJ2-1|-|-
TGTGCCAGCAGCCAAGGGGAGGGGGACTACAATGAGCAGTTCTTC
CASSQGEGDYNEQFF
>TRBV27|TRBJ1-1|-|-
TGTGCCAGCAGTTTAGGTACGTCAGGGAACACTGAAGCTTTCTTT
CASSLGTSGNTEAFF
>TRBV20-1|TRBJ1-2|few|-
TGCAGTGCTAGTCCCCGGGACTTAGATGGCTACACCTTC
CSASPRDLDGYTF
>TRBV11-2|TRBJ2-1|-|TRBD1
TGTGCCAGCAGCGCGACAGGGGGATTCTACAATGAGCAGTTCTTC
CASSATGGFYNEQFF
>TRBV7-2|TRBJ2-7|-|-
TGTGCCAGCAGCTTAGAGAGCTCCTTCTACGAGCAGTACTTC
CASSLESSFYEQYF
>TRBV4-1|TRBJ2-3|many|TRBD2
TGCGCCAGCAGCCATGTAGGACTAGCGGGTACAGATACGCAGTATTTT
CASSHVGLAGTDTQYF
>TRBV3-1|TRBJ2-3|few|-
TGTGCCAGCAGCCAAGATAAGAGGCGAGGGGATACGCAGTATTTT
CASSQDKRRGDTQYF
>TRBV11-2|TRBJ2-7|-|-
TGTGCCAGCAGCTTAGCCGGGGAATACGAGCAGTACTTC
CASSLAGEYEQYF
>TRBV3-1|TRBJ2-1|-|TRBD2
TGTGCCAGCAGCCAAGATATAGCTAGCGGCACCTATGAGCAGTTCTTC
CASSQDIASGTYEQFF
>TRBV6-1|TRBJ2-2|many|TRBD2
TGTGCCAGCCTGGGGAGGGTAAACACCGGGGAGCTGTTTTTT
CASLGRVNTGELFF
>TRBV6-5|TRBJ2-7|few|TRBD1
TGTGCCAGCAGTTACTCCCGGGACAGTCTCTACGAGCAGTACTTC
CASSYSRDSLYEQYF
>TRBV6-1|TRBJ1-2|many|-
TGTGCCAGCAGTGAGTGGGGAGCCGGTGGCTACACCTTC
CASSEWGAGGYTF
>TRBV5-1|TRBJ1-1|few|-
TGCGCCAGCAGCCCCTGGACAGAGGGCACTGAAGCTTTCTTT
CASSPWTEGTEAFF
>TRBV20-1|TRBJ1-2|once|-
TGCAGTGCTAGAGCGACGGACAAATCGTACTATGGCTACACCTTC
CSARATDKSYYGYTF
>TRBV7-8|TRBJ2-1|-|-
TGTGCCAGCAGCTTTCGGCTAGCGCTGGTGAATGAGCAGTTCTTC
CASSFRLALVNEQFF
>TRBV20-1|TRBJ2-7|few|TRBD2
TGCAGTGCTAGAGTGGGGGCTAGCGGGCAAGAGTACTTC
CSARVGASGQEYF
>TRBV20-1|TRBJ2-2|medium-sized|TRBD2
TGCAGTGCTAGAGCGAGACTAGCGAGTACCGGGGAGCTGTTTTTT
CSARARLASTGELFF
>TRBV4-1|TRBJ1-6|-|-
TGCGCCAGCAGCCAAGACAGCTCCTATAATTCACCCCTCCACTTT
CASSQDSSYNSPLHF
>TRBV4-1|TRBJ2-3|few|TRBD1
TGCGCCAGCAGTCGACAGGGGCTCGGCACAGATACGCAGTATTTT
CASSRQGLGTDTQYF
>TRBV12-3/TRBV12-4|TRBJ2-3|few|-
TGTGCCAGCAGCCAAACAGATACGCAGTATTTT
CASSQTDTQYF
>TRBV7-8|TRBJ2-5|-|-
TGTGCCAGCAGCTTACCCGAGGTTAGGCCGTACTTC
CASSLPEVRPYF
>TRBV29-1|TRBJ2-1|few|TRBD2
TGCAGCGTTGAGCGCCAGCGGGAGGGGGGGAATGAGCAGTTCTTC
CSVERQREGGNEQFF
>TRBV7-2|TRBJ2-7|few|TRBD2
TGTGCCAGCAGCTTAGCGTTAAGCGGGAGGCCTGGCGAGCAGTACTTC
CASSLALSGRPGEQYF
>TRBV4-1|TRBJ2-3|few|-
TGCGCCAGCCGGCGAGTCACACCGGGCACAGATACGCAGTATTTT
CASRRVTPGTDTQYF
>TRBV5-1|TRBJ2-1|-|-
TGCGCCAGCAGCTTGGTTCCCTGGAGCTCCTACAATGAGCAGTTCTTC
CASSLVPWSSYNEQFF
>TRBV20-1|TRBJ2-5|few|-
TGCAGTGCTAGAGAAGGGTCCCTGCAAGAGACCCAGTACTTC
CSAREGSLQETQYF
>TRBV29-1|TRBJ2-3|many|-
TGCAGCGTACTCACAGATACGCAGTATTTT
CSVLTDTQYF
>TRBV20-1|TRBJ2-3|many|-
TGCAGTGCTAGAGCGGGGGGCGCCTACGTGGATACGCAGTATTTT
CSARAGGAYVDTQYF
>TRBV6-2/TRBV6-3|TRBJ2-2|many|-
TGTGCCAGCCACCCAAGTGGCACCGGGGAGCTGTTTTTT
CASHPSGTGELFF
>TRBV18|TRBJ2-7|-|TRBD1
TGTGCCAGCTCCCCTCAAAACAGGGGTGCCCCCTACGAGCAGTACTTC
CASSPQNRGAPYEQYF
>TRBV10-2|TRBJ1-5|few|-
TGCGCCAGCGGCTCCAACAGAAGAAATCAGCCCCAGCATTTT
CASGSNRRNQPQHF
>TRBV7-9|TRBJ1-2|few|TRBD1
TGTGCCAGCAGCCCGGGACAGGGAACGGGGCACACCTTC
CASSPGQGTGHTF
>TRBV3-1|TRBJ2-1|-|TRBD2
TGTGCCAGCAGCCTACAGCGGGGGGTCTCCTACAATGAGCAGTTCTTC
CASSLQRGVSYNEQFF
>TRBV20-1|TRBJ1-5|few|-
TGCAGTGCTAGAGCAGTGGCTGCTCAGCCCCAGCATTTT
CSARAVAAQPQHF
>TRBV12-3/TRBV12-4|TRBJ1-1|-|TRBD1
TGTGCCAGCAGTGGACGGACAGGGAGATCCACTGAAGCTTTCTTT
CASSGRTGRSTEAFF
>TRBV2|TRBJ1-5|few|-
TGTGCCAGCACCAACCCAGTGTTGGGAAGCAATCAGCCCCAGCATTTT
CASTNPVLGSNQPQHF
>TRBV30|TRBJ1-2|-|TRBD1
TGTGCCTGGAGTGCCGGACAGGGGTATGGCTACACCTTC
CAWSAGQGYGYTF
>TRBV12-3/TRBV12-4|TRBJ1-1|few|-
TGTGCCAGCAGTTTAGCCATGGGGGGGATAGGCACTGAAGCTTTCTTT
CASSLAMGGIGTEAFF
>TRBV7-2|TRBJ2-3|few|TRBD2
TGTGCCAGCAGCTCAGGGAGGGGTTCGGTAACAGATACGCAGTATTTT
CASSSGRGSVTDTQYF
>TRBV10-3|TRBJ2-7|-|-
TGTGCCATCAGGAATGGACAGAACTACGAGCAGTACTTC
CAIRNGQNYEQYF
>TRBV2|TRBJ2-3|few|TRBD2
TGTGCCAGCACGGGGGGGACGACAGATACGCAGTATTTT
CASTGGTTDTQYF
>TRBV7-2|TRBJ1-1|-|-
TGTGCCAGCAGCTTAGAAGGAGGAGCTGAAGCTTTCTTT
CASSLEGGAEAFF
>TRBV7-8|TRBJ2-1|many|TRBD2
TGTGCCAGCATTCCCGAGCGGGGGGAAGGCCTTGAGCAGTTCTTC
CASIPERGEGLEQFF
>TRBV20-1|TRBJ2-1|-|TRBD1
TGCAGTGCAAAGGGACAGTCGTACTACAATGAGCAGTTCTTC
CSAKGQSYYNEQFF
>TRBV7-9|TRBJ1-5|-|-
TGTGCCAGCAGCTCAGGGTCGCAGCCCCAGCATTTT
CASSSGSQPQHF
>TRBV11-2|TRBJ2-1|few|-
TGTGCCAGCAGCTTAGTCTTCACTAGCCAAGGGTACAATGAGCAGTTCTTC
CASSLVFTSQGYNEQFF
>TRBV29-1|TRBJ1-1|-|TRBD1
TGCAGCGGCCTCGACAGGGGATTGAACACTGAAGCTTTCTTT
CSGLDRGLNTEAFF
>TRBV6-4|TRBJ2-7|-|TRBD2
TGTGCCAGCAGTGAGACACCGGGACTACAGGTTTCCTCCTACGAGCAGTACTTC
CASSETPGLQVSSYEQYF
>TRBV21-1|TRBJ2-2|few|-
TGTGCCAGCAGTCCAGACAGAACACTTATAAACACCGGGGAGCTGTTTTTT
CASSPDRTLINTGELFF
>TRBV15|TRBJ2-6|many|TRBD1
TGTGCCACCAGGACAGGGGGGAAATCTGGGGCCAACGTCCTGACTTTC
CATRTGGKSGANVLTF